This TCR beta chain is drawn from a study of blood T cell repertoires in COVID-19. Source study methods: It was from reference gene primer amplification that nucleated cell counts were estimated. Some clones are missing from TCRdb's copy, which holds only in-frame ones; the method was immunoSEQ multiplex PCR. That table furnishes V, J and clone size, whereas the DNA furnished D and trimming. Of 150,000 or so clones in the sample, 85% were seen once. V was trimmed by 4 bases and J by 0 bases, leaving 10 bases between them. This CDR3 is built from 15 residues. Per the germline V gene, CDR1 is WSHSY and CDR2 is SAAADI.

The material sequenced was peripheral blood. V usage is TRBV10-2 and J usage is TRBJ2-1; D is unclear. This TCR was recovered from a human donor with acute or convalescent COVID-19. The donor label of this sample is uncertain. In DNA, the CDR3 is TGCGCCAGCAGTGGCCAGCGTGGCTCCTACAATGAGCAGTTCTTC. Translated: CASSGQRGSYNEQFF.